The 10 T cell receptor beta chains presented below share a single source sample, sequenced in a study of cytomegalovirus exposure and HLA in healthy donors. Both 60 Vbeta primers and 13 Jbeta primers went into the PCR. Sequencing used immunoSEQ multiplex PCR; TCRdb keeps in-frame clones, though not all of them. The sample has roughly 290,000 clones; about four fifths are singletons. Sequencing input: PBMCs. These receptors were collected from a girl under 10 years old in good health and CMV-seronegative.

The rearrangement uses TRBV29-1 and TRBJ2-7; no clear D gene. Trimming shortened V by 4 bases and J by 2 bases, and 18 bases separated the two germline ends. The CDR3 runs to 15 residues. Germline-derived CDR1 and CDR2 are SQVTM and ANQGSEA. The CDR3 protein is CSVVELTRPPYEQYF. CDR3 nucleotide sequence: TGCAGCGTTGTGGAGTTGACGAGACCCCCCTACGAGCAGTACTTC.

The rearrangement links TRBV6-5 to TRBJ2-5; tentatively, D is TRBD2 (6 bases). The germline V gene encodes CDR1 MNHEY and CDR2 SVGAGI. V gave up 0 bases and J gave up 3 bases, with 14 bases separating them. The CDR3 extends over 16 amino acids. CDR3 loop: CASSYSTGTQKETQYF. For the CDR3, the DNA is TGTGCCAGCAGTTACTCGACCGGGACTCAGAAAGAGACCCAGTACTTC.

The gene calls are TRBV30 and TRBJ1-1; D might be TRBD1 (6 bases). Germline-derived CDR1 and CDR2 are GTSNPN and SVGIG (reference sequence). The CDR3 extends over 14 amino acids. Trimming stripped 3 bases from V and 8 bases from J, with 19 bases between. The CDR3: CAWREFWDIREAFF. The CDR3 region has the DNA TGTGCCTGGAGAGAGTTCTGGGACATTAGAGAAGCTTTCTTT.

The genes are TRBV18 and TRBJ1-6; D gene ambiguous. This CDR3 is built from 14 residues. Deletions cut 6 bases from V and 6 bases from J, with 12 bases between. Germline values: CDR1 KGHSH, CDR2 LQKENI. CDR3 region: CASSLGSRNSPLHF. CDR3 in DNA: TGTGCCAGCTCCTTGGGCAGTCGTAATTCACCCCTCCACTTT.

The chain combines TRBV28 with TRBJ1-1; D is unresolved. Per the germline V gene, CDR1 is MDHEN and CDR2 is SYDVKM. This CDR3 spans 18 amino acids. Trimming pared 1 base from V and 4 bases from J, leaving 22 bases between. In DNA, the CDR3 is TGTGCCAGCAGTTTATACCGCATGACCCAGAGGCGTAGCACTGAAGCTTTCTTT. This codes for CASSLYRMTQRRSTEAFF.

The V gene is TRBV9, the J gene TRBJ2-3; 10 positions match TRBD2. CDR1 is SGDLS and CDR2 is YYNGEE in the germline V gene. Trimming took 3 bases from V and 0 from J; bases not matched to a gene: 7. This CDR3 region has 17 residues. The CDR3 spells CASSDLAGVTSTDTQYF. The CDR3 bases are TGTGCCAGCAGCGATCTAGCGGGAGTCACTAGCACAGATACGCAGTATTTT.

The chain is built from TRBV2 and TRBJ2-6, with D possibly being TRBD1 (5 bases). Between the trimmed V and J ends, which lost 7 bases and 2 bases, there was a span of 18 bases. The germline gives CDR1 SNHLY, CDR2 FYNNEI. The CDR3 covers 17 residues. The DNA for the CDR3 is TGTGCCAGCACCCAACGGTGGTTCAGGGCTGGGGCCAACGTCCTGACTTTC. It codes for CASTQRWFRAGANVLTF. Variable domain in full (rest from reference TRBV2 and TRBJ2-6): EPEVTQTPSHQVTQMGQEVILRCVPISNHLYFYWYRQILGQKVEFLVSFYNNEISEKSEIFDDQFSVERPDGSNFTLKIRSTKLEDSAMYFCASTQRWFRAGANVLTFGAGSRLTVL.

The rearrangement joins TRBV7-3 to TRBJ2-1, with 10 positions matching TRBD1. The CDR3 covers 15 residues. The V gene's germline CDR1 is SGHTA and CDR2 FQGTGA. The V gene end was trimmed by 6 bases and the J gene end by 8 bases; junction bases not matched to a gene: 10. The DNA of the CDR3 is TGTGCCAGCAGTCATGCTGACAGGGGGCAATATGAGCAGTTCTTC. Amino acid sequence: CASSHADRGQYEQFF.

The chain has TRBV28 and TRBJ2-1; D may be TRBD2 (5 bases). Germline loops: CDR1 MDHEN, CDR2 SYDVKM. This CDR3 is 13 amino acids long. With 2 bases removed from V and 6 bases from J, the gap between germline ends came to 8 bases. DNA of the CDR3: TGTGCCAGCAGTTTACCGGGGTCCAATGAGCAGTTCTTC. Amino acid sequence: CASSLPGSNEQFF.

The chain links TRBV27 to TRBJ2-7; no clear D. Germline CDR1 and CDR2: MNHEY and SMNVEV (reference sequence). The CDR3 consists of 13 residues. The V end lost 4 bases, the J end lost 0 bases, and 7 bases lay between the germline ends. DNA of the CDR3: TGTGCCAGCAGTTGGAGAAACTCCTACGAGCAGTACTTC. Its translation: CASSWRNSYEQYF.